This TCR beta chain was profiled in a study of cytomegalovirus exposure and HLA in healthy donors. Vbeta (60) and Jbeta (13) primers were used in the PCR. Sequencing was performed with immunoSEQ multiplex PCR; in TCRdb, only in-frame clones are kept and a portion is missing. The listing records around 70,000 clones. The CDR3 runs 15 residues. V was shortened by 0 bases and J by 1 base, with 7 bases between the two germline ends. Germline assignment: CDR1 MRHNA and CDR2 SNTAGT. The clonotype was recovered from a boy aged 5-17 years in good health and CMV-seronegative. The V call is TRBV6-4, the J call TRBJ2-1; D unclear. Sample: PBMCs. Here the CDR3 reads CASSDSELSYNEQFF. The CDR3 DNA reads as TGTGCCAGCAGTGACTCTGAACTATCCTACAATGAGCAGTTCTTC.